These 14 T cell receptor beta chains were all obtained from the same sample, sequenced in a study of shared T cell receptors in the human thymus. Sequencing used immunoSEQ multiplex PCR; TCRdb keeps in-frame clones, though not all of them. The sample contains about 610,000 clones, more than 75% of which appear only once. These records were also assigned to another study, of human thymus T cells.

The material sequenced was thymocytes. All receptors derive from a boy in the first two years of life with a congenital heart defect.

The chain joins TRBV4-3 to TRBJ1-4; D gene unclear. Germline V gene data show CDR1 as LGHNA and CDR2 as YSLEER. The CDR3 runs 17 residues. The V and J ends lost 4 bases and 2 bases respectively, with 17 bases between them. CDR3 protein: CASSPMAEGLTNEKLFF. The CDR3 DNA follows: TGCGCCAGCAGCCCAATGGCCGAGGGATTGACTAATGAAAAACTGTTTTTT.

This clone occurred once. One junction end does not reproduce the germline sequence, and a read error may be involved. The V and J genes are TRBV5-5 and TRBJ1-2; 8 bases align to TRBD1. This CDR3 comprises 14 residues. Germline-derived CDR1 and CDR2 are SGHKS and YYEKEE (reference sequence). The CDR3 here is CASTLRTGKNGYTF. CDR3 nucleotide sequence: TGTGCCAGCACCTTGAGGACAGGGAAGAATGGCTACACCTTC.

The count of this clone is one. The rearrangement links TRBV7-9 to TRBJ1-3; D remains ambiguous. CDR1 is SEHNR, CDR2 FQNEAQ, per germline (reference sequence). This CDR3 is 15 amino acids long. Trimming took off 3 bases at V and 0 bases at J, with 9 bases between the two ends. CDR3 nucleotides: TGTGCCAGCAGCTTCGACGGAGCCTCTGGAAACACCATATATTTT. Protein sequence: CASSFDGASGNTIYF.

The chain uses TRBV7-2 and TRBJ2-4; no definite D call. The germline V gene encodes CDR1 SGHTA and CDR2 FQGNSA. The V end lost 3 bases, the J end lost 8 bases, and 11 bases lay between the germline ends. The CDR3 runs 13 residues. CDR3 DNA: TGTGCCAGCAGCTTTGGTCCTCCGGACATTCAGTACTTC. It translates to CASSFGPPDIQYF. The entire variable domain, with the rest obtained from reference TRBV7-2 and TRBJ2-4, is as follows: GAGVSQSPSNKVTEKGKDVELRCDPISGHTALYWYRQSLGQGLEFLIYFQGNSAPDKSGLPSDRFSAERTGGSVSTLTIQRTQQEDSAVYLCASSFGPPDIQYFGAGTRLSVL.

V is TRBV5-5 and J is TRBJ1-4; possibly TRBD1 for D (6 bases). CDR3 length: 15 amino acids. V shed 0 bases and J shed 7 bases, with 13 bases lying between them. Germline lookup yields CDR1 SGHKS and CDR2 YYEKEE (reference sequence). CDR3 amino acids: CASSLEFQDSEKLFF. The CDR3 bases are TGTGCCAGCAGCTTGGAATTCCAGGACAGTGAAAAACTGTTTTTT.

The rearrangement uses TRBV6-1 and TRBJ2-7, with a weak D call TRBD1 (6 bases). The CDR3 extends over 19 amino acids. Germline-derived CDR1 and CDR2 are MNHNS and SASEGT. Trimming shortened V by 4 bases and J by 3 bases, and 28 bases separated the two germline ends. The CDR3 bases are TGTGCCAGCAGTGCCGCCCCTAGGACAACGCAGGGGTGCGACTACGAGCAGTACTTC. Amino acids: CASSAAPRTTQGCDYEQYF.

The rearrangement uses TRBV6-1 and TRBJ2-1, with a weak D call TRBD2 (6 bases). The germline gives CDR1 MNHNS, CDR2 SASEGT. This CDR3 contains 15 residues. V dropped 4 bases and J dropped 3 bases, with 13 bases sitting between them. CDR3 amino acids: CASSGMEGSYNEQFF. CDR3 DNA sequence: TGTGCCAGCAGTGGAATGGAGGGGAGCTACAATGAGCAGTTCTTC.

The chain combines TRBV15 with TRBJ2-1; 7 bases are shared with TRBD2. Germline CDR1 LNHNV, CDR2 YYDKDF (reference sequence). This CDR3 region has 15 residues. V was pared by 6 bases and J by 5 bases, with 10 bases of the junction left unmatched. The CDR3 coding sequence is TGTGCCACCAGAGGCGGGGGATACCCCCACAATGAGCAGTTCTTC. Translated: CATRGGGYPHNEQFF.

There are a few counts of this clone. This CDR3 is CASSKDYPGRSYNEQFF. Here the CDR3 DNA reads TGTGCCAGCAGCAAAGATTACCCGGGGAGGTCCTACAATGAGCAGTTCTTC. V is TRBV21-1 and J is TRBJ2-1; TRBD2 is the table's D call and was not checked against the DNA. TRBV21-1 is a listed pseudogene. This CDR3 has 17 amino acids.

The chain employs TRBV11-2 and TRBJ1-4, with D tentatively TRBD1 (5 bases). The germline V gene encodes CDR1 SGHAT and CDR2 FQNNGV. Trimming shortened V by 0 bases and J by 4 bases, and 18 bases separated the two germline ends. The CDR3 extends over 18 amino acids. CDR3 sequence reads: CASSLEPPTVGNNEKLFF. CDR3 sequence (DNA): TGTGCCAGCAGCTTAGAGCCCCCGACAGTGGGTAATAATGAAAAACTGTTTTTT.

This chain uses TRBV14 with TRBJ2-2; perhaps TRBD2 as D (6 bases). Germline lookup yields CDR1 SGHDN and CDR2 FVKESK. The CDR3 runs 17 residues. Trimming took 4 bases from V and 4 from J, leaving 19 bases between them. CDR3 DNA sequence: TGTGCCAGCAGCCCAGGACCCGGGCAGGGAGGCACCGGGGAGCTGTTTTTT. Protein product: CASSPGPGQGGTGELFF.

The genes are TRBV28 and TRBJ1-2; 7 nucleotides align to TRBD1. The junction had 11 bases not matched to a gene; V was cut back by 4 bases and J by 6 bases. The germline V gene has CDR1 MDHEN and CDR2 SYDVKM. This CDR3 spans 15 amino acids. In nucleotides, the CDR3 is TGTGCCAGCAGTTCTAAGGTGAGGGACAGAAATGGCTACACCTTC. It encodes CASSSKVRDRNGYTF.

The chain is built from TRBV6-6 and TRBJ2-1; 15 bases line up with TRBD2. Germline lookup yields CDR1 MNHNY and CDR2 SVGAGI (reference sequence). There are 14 residues in the CDR3. V lost 9 bases, J lost 7 bases, and 4 bases stayed unmatched. This CDR3 reads CASRGLAGGNEQFF. The CDR3 coding sequence is TGTGCCAGTAGGGGACTAGCGGGAGGAAATGAGCAGTTCTTC.

The chain is built from TRBV12-5 and TRBJ2-1; 7 bases are shared with TRBD2. The CDR3 loop spans 15 amino acids. After removal of 3 bases from V and 2 bases from J, the junction contained 4 bases not matched to a gene. From germline, CDR1 is LGHNT and CDR2 FRNRAP. The CDR3 spells CASGFRGGTYNEQFF. CDR3 coding DNA: TGTGCTAGTGGTTTTCGCGGGGGAACCTACAATGAGCAGTTCTTC.